What follows is one T cell receptor (beta chain) and its context. The antigen remains unidentified. TCRdb independently ran MiXCR on the 5' RACE reads; one entry per CDR3 protein. The table includes about 210,000 distinct CDR3 sequences, about a tenth detected once. This record comes from a study of identical twins. The germline gives CDR1 SGHTS, CDR2 YDEGEE. This CDR3 spans 13 amino acids. V lost 6 bases to trimming and J lost 5 bases, with 14 bases between them. Study-level results: Fewer insertions marked abundant cord blood beta clonotypes; young adult naive trended weakly, memory not at all.

The clonotype comes from a woman younger than 35 in good health. Sequencing was carried out using memory (CD45RO+) T cells sorted from blood. The J gene is TRBJ2-5, the V gene TRBV5-8; TRBD2 might be the D (6 bases). The CDR3 region has the DNA TGTGCCAGCAAACTAGATCGGGGGGAGACCCAGTACTTC. Translation gives CASKLDRGETQYF.